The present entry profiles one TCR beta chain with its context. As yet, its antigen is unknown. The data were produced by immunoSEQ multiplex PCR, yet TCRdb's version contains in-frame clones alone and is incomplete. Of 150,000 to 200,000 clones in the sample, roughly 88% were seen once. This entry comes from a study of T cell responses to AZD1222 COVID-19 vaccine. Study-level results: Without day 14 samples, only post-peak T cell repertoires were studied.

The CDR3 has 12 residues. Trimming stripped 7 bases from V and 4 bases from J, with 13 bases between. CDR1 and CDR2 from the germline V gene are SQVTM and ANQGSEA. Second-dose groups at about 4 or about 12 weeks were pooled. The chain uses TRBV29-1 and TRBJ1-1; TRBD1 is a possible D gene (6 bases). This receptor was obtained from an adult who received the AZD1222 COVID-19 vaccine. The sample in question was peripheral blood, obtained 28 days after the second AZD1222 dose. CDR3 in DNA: TGCAGCGGTGGGACAACCGGCACTGAAGCTTTCTTT. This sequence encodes CSGGTTGTEAFF.